Presented here are 28 T cell receptor beta chains from one specimen sequenced in a study of OX40 agonist ivuxolimab in advanced cancers. Clones were sequenced by immunoSEQ multiplex PCR, and TCRdb holds only the in-frame ones, with some missing. Altogether about 20,000 clones are present, just under 90% being singletons, with the ten largest covering around 25%. The specimen comprised CD4+ or CD8+ T cells sorted from blood, sampled in a trial of the OX40 agonist ivuxolimab. These receptors were obtained from an adult with an advanced solid tumor such as melanoma, head and neck, liver or kidney cancer.

This clone is labeled medium-sized. This CDR3 is also generated by other DNA sequences in the sample. The chain couples TRBV28 to TRBJ1-1, with D unresolved. The germline V gene has CDR1 MDHEN and CDR2 SYDVKM. Trimming removed 6 bases at V and 0 bases at J, with 8 bases between. This CDR3 region has 13 residues. The CDR3 reads CASSGVMNTEAFF. In nucleotides, the CDR3 is TGTGCCAGCAGCGGGGTCATGAACACTGAAGCTTTCTTT.

V gene TRBV7-9 combines with J gene TRBJ2-2, with 9 bases fitting TRBD1. Germline assignment: CDR1 SEHNR and CDR2 FQNEAQ (reference sequence). The CDR3 spans 16 residues. The V and J ends lost 11 bases and 0 bases, in that order; junction bases with no gene match: 10. In nucleotides, the CDR3 is TGTGCCGGCCTCCTAAGGGACAGGGCGAACACCGGGGAGCTGTTTTTT. Translating it yields CAGLLRDRANTGELFF. Full variable domain (rest looked up from reference TRBV7-9 and TRBJ2-2): DTGVSQNPRHKITKRGQNVTFRCDPISEHNRLYWYRQTLGQGPEFLTYFQNEAQLEKSRLLSDRFSAERPKGSFSTLEIQRTEQGDSAMYLCAGLLRDRANTGELFFGEGSRLTVL.

V and J are TRBV18 and TRBJ2-7; 10 bases are a match to TRBD1. The CDR3 runs to 14 residues. Germline lookup yields CDR1 KGHSH and CDR2 LQKENI. V was clipped by 6 bases and J by 6 bases; unmatched bases: 8. CDR3: CASSPLDRGREQYF. The CDR3 DNA reads as TGTGCCAGCTCGCCCCTCGACAGGGGGCGCGAGCAGTACTTC.

This chain uses TRBV6-1 with TRBJ2-1, with D possibly matching TRBD1 (6 bases). Trimming removed 6 bases at V and 5 bases at J, with 20 bases between. In germline, CDR1 is MNHNS, CDR2 SASEGT. The CDR3 loop spans 16 amino acids. The CDR3 loop reads CASSETHRDIDNEQFF. The CDR3 coding sequence is TGTGCCAGCAGCGAAACTCACCGGGACATAGACAATGAGCAGTTCTTC.

V and J are TRBV5-1 and TRBJ1-1; a weak D match, TRBD1 (5 bases). Germline CDR1 reads SGHRS; CDR2 reads YFSETQ. This CDR3 is 17 amino acids long. V lost 2 bases to trimming and J lost 0 bases, with 17 bases between them. CDR3 DNA sequence: TGCGCCAGCAGCTTCACCCCGGGACTGTACATGAACACTGAAGCTTTCTTT. As protein: CASSFTPGLYMNTEAFF.

The rearrangement links TRBV9 to TRBJ2-3; D is perhaps TRBD1 or TRBD2 (5 bases each). Germline assignment: CDR1 SGDLS and CDR2 YYNGEE. V was trimmed by 5 bases and J by 1 base, leaving 14 bases between them. The CDR3 loop spans 15 amino acids. CDR3 amino acids: CASRPWGSGTDTQYF. DNA of the CDR3: TGTGCCAGCAGACCTTGGGGGTCAGGCACAGATACGCAGTATTTT. The entire variable domain, with the rest obtained from reference TRBV9 and TRBJ2-3, is as follows: DSGVTQTPKHLITATGQRVTLRCSPRSGDLSVYWYQQSLDQGLQFLIQYYNGEERAKGNILERFSAQQFPDLHSELNLSSLELGDSALYFCASRPWGSGTDTQYFGPGTRLTVL.

A single count supports this clone. The gene calls are TRBV14 and TRBJ1-1, with 7 bases matching TRBD1. CDR3 length equals 16 residues. V shed 0 bases and J 3 bases; nucleotides not matched to a gene: 7. Germline CDR1 and CDR2: SGHDN and FVKESK. CDR3 residues: CASSQDERGPDTEAFF. The CDR3 nucleotides are TGTGCCAGCAGCCAAGATGAAAGGGGGCCTGACACTGAAGCTTTCTTT. The full variable domain, rest sourced from reference TRBV14 and TRBJ1-1, is EAGVTQFPSHSVIEKGQTVTLRCDPISGHDNLYWYRRVMGKEIKFLLHFVKESKQDESGMPNNRFLAERTGGTYSTLKVQPAELEDSGVYFCASSQDERGPDTEAFFGQGTRLTVV.

The chain is built from TRBV27 and TRBJ2-6; D gene uncertain. This CDR3 comprises 17 residues. From germline, CDR1 is MNHEY and CDR2 SMNVEV (reference sequence). Trimming took off 5 bases at V and 5 bases at J, with 19 bases between the two ends. The CDR3 nucleotides read TGTGCCAGCAGTGCGTTTAGGCTACAAAGTCGGGCCAACGTCCTGACTTTC. Translation gives CASSAFRLQSRANVLTF.

This clone has only one observation. The chain is built from TRBV27 and TRBJ2-3; D remains unclear. The CDR3 contains 12 residues. The ends were cut back, 4 bases at V and 6 bases at J, with 8 bases in the middle. Germline CDR1 and CDR2: MNHEY and SMNVEV (reference sequence). CDR3 in DNA: TGTGCCAGCAGTTCCACGAGGGATACGCAGTATTTT. Its protein product is CASSSTRDTQYF.

This clone was recorded once. This chain joins TRBV5-6 and TRBJ2-2; tentatively, D is TRBD2 (5 bases). The CDR3 has 15 amino acids. Trimming took 5 bases from V and 1 from J, leaving 12 bases between them. Germline lookup yields CDR1 SGHDT and CDR2 YYEEEE. The CDR3 loop is CASSVGSRNTGELFF. The DNA for the CDR3 is TGTGCCAGCAGTGTGGGGAGTAGGAACACCGGGGAGCTGTTTTTT. Variable domain in full (rest from reference TRBV5-6 and TRBJ2-2): DAGVTQSPTHLIKTRGQQVTLRCSPKSGHDTVSWYQQALGQGPQFIFQYYEEEERQRGNFPDRFSGHQFPNYSSELNVNALLLGDSALYLCASSVGSRNTGELFFGEGSRLTVL.

The chain links TRBV6-6 to TRBJ1-5; 8 bases fit TRBD1. Germline CDR1 MNHNY, CDR2 SVGAGI (reference sequence). After removal of 0 bases from V and 7 bases from J, the junction contained 5 bases not matched to a gene. This CDR3 has 15 amino acids. CDR3 protein: CASSYSGDRGQPQHF. The CDR3 DNA follows: TGTGCCAGCAGTTACTCGGGAGACAGGGGACAGCCCCAGCATTTT.

This chain links TRBV7-2 with TRBJ2-4; TRBD2 is a possible D gene (7 bases). The length of the CDR3 is 14 residues. Deletions cut 6 bases from V and 8 bases from J, with 17 bases between. Germline CDR1 SGHTA, CDR2 FQGNSA. CDR3: CASRSWGGEHIQYF. DNA for the CDR3: TGTGCCAGCAGATCCTGGGGGGGCGAGCACATTCAGTACTTC.

The V gene is TRBV10-3, the J gene TRBJ2-7; TRBD1 matches 9 bases. The V segment lost 11 bases and the J segment 4 bases; nucleotides outside the gene matches: 12. CDR3 size: 14 residues. Germline CDR1 reads ENHRY; CDR2 reads SYGVKD. CDR3 loop: CASTPGQGGYEQYF. The DNA for the CDR3 is TGTGCCTCCACACCGGGACAGGGTGGGTACGAGCAGTACTTC.

This chain uses TRBV7-9 with TRBJ1-5; 7 bases map to TRBD1. CDR3 length: 15 residues. Germline V lookup: CDR1 SEHNR, CDR2 FQNEAQ (reference sequence). With 1 base clipped from V and 3 bases from J, the junction kept 3 bases outside the gene matches. The CDR3 spells CASSLGGGVNQPQHF. The CDR3 region has the DNA TGTGCCAGCAGCTTAGGAGGGGGCGTCAATCAGCCCCAGCATTTT. Combining the CDR3 with reference TRBV7-9 and TRBJ1-5 gives the whole variable domain DTGVSQNPRHKITKRGQNVTFRCDPISEHNRLYWYRQTLGQGPEFLTYFQNEAQLEKSRLLSDRFSAERPKGSFSTLEIQRTEQGDSAMYLCASSLGGGVNQPQHFGDGTRLSIL.

The chain is built from TRBV6-1 and TRBJ1-4, with TRBD1 matching 10 bases. The CDR3 has 16 residues. Unmatched junction bases numbered 8, after V lost 4 bases and J lost 6 bases. CDR1 MNHNS and CDR2 SASEGT come from the germline V gene. CDR3 residues: CASSGAKGTGDEKLFF. The CDR3 nucleotides are TGTGCCAGCAGTGGAGCGAAGGGGACAGGGGATGAAAAACTGTTTTTT.

This clone showed up just a few times. DNA for the CDR3: TGTGCCAGCAGTGGACAGGGGGCAGGAGAGCAGTACTTC. Its translation is CASSGQGAGEQYF. The rearrangement uses TRBV28 and TRBJ2-7; 11 positions agree with TRBD1. Trimming took 5 bases from V and 7 from J; bases not matched to a gene: 4. The CDR3 loop spans 13 amino acids. Germline assignment: CDR1 MDHEN and CDR2 SYDVKM.

The chain uses TRBV6-5 and TRBJ1-5; TRBD1 agrees at 11 bases. Germline V gene data show CDR1 as MNHEY and CDR2 as SVGAGI. V lost 6 bases, J lost 6 bases, and 4 bases stayed unmatched. This CDR3 comprises 14 residues. The CDR3 loop is CASRGQGASQPQHF. As DNA, the CDR3 is TGTGCCAGCAGAGGACAGGGGGCGAGTCAGCCCCAGCATTTT.

The J gene is TRBJ2-7, the V gene TRBV10-1; 10 nucleotides match TRBD1. This CDR3 is 14 amino acids long. J gave up 4 bases and V 5 bases, and 5 bases lay outside the gene matches. Germline CDR1 and CDR2: WNHNN and SYGVQD (reference sequence). The CDR3 region is CASSSGTGEYEQYF. CDR3 nucleotides: TGCGCCAGCAGTTCCGGGACAGGGGAGTACGAGCAGTACTTC.

This chain connects TRBV7-6 to TRBJ2-3; D unclear. Germline V gene sequence: CDR1 SGHVS, CDR2 FNYEAQ. Trimming pared 1 base from V and 3 bases from J, leaving 8 bases between. CDR3 length equals 14 residues. CDR3 in amino acids: CASSLDVRTDTQYF. In DNA form, the CDR3 reads TGTGCCAGCAGCTTAGACGTGAGGACAGATACGCAGTATTTT.

This clone came up once. This chain joins TRBV4-1 and TRBJ1-1, with a possible D match to TRBD1 (6 bases). The CDR3 is 14 amino acids. V lost 3 bases to trimming and J lost 7 bases, with 15 bases between them. Germline CDR1 MGHRA, CDR2 YSYEKL. The CDR3 DNA is TGCGCCAGCAGCCACCTTCAACCGACAGGTGAAGCTTTCTTT. It codes for CASSHLQPTGEAFF.

The J gene is TRBJ1-1, the V gene TRBV5-4, with TRBD1 matching 9 bases. Per germline, CDR1 SGHNT and CDR2 YYREEE (reference sequence). The V and J ends lost 4 bases and 3 bases, in that order; junction bases with no gene match: 1. There are 13 residues in the CDR3. The CDR3 nucleotides are TGTGCCAGCAGCCGGGACAGGGACACTGAAGCTTTCTTT. Translation: CASSRDRDTEAFF.

The V call is TRBV7-6, the J call TRBJ2-5; TRBD2 aligns across 7 bases. This CDR3 is 15 amino acids long. Germline loops: CDR1 SGHVS, CDR2 FNYEAQ. Trimming removed 3 bases from V and 2 bases from J; junction bases left unmatched: 6. In DNA form, the CDR3 reads TGTGCCAGCAGCTTTGAGTGGGGGGGTCAAGAGACCCAGTACTTC. Protein: CASSFEWGGQETQYF.

The chain couples TRBV11-1 to TRBJ2-5; the D call may be TRBD1 or TRBD2 (6 bases each). Trimming removed 2 bases from V and 5 bases from J, with 15 bases in between. CDR3 length equals 15 residues. Per the germline V gene, CDR1 is SGHAT and CDR2 is FQDESV (reference sequence). In nucleotides, the CDR3 is TGTGCCAGCAGCTTATTGGAGGGGGTGTTGGAGACCCAGTACTTC. Its translation: CASSLLEGVLETQYF.

This clone showed up just a few times. The chain employs TRBV10-3 and TRBJ2-7; the D is unclear. Germline CDR1 and CDR2: ENHRY and SYGVKD. Trimming took 2 bases from V and 3 from J, leaving 8 bases between them. CDR3 length: 13 residues. The CDR3: CAISEGRSYEQYF. The DNA of the CDR3 is TGTGCCATCAGTGAGGGCAGAAGCTACGAGCAGTACTTC.

The chain carries TRBV7-9 and TRBJ1-5, with unresolved D. This CDR3 comprises 16 residues. Germline V CDR1 and CDR2: SEHNR, FQNEAQ (reference sequence). Deletions cut 1 base from V and 5 bases from J, with 15 bases between. In DNA form, the CDR3 reads TGTGCCAGCAGCTTAGAGGAAAGGAATCGGGATCAGCCCCAGCATTTT. It yields the protein CASSLEERNRDQPQHF. Together with reference TRBV7-9 and TRBJ1-5, the CDR3 gives the full variable domain: DTGVSQNPRHKITKRGQNVTFRCDPISEHNRLYWYRQTLGQGPEFLTYFQNEAQLEKSRLLSDRFSAERPKGSFSTLEIQRTEQGDSAMYLCASSLEERNRDQPQHFGDGTRLSIL.

This chain links TRBV9 with TRBJ2-7; D may be TRBD2 (5 bases). The CDR3 loop spans 12 amino acids. Between the trimmed V and J ends, which lost 4 bases and 6 bases, there was a span of 11 bases. Looked up from germline, CDR1 is SGDLS and CDR2 is YYNGEE. CDR3 residues: CASSPAAGEQYF. The DNA for the CDR3 is TGTGCCAGCAGCCCAGCGGCGGGCGAGCAGTACTTC.

The gene calls are TRBV27 and TRBJ1-1; D is perhaps TRBD1 (5 bases). Trimming stripped 3 bases from V and 0 bases from J, with 8 bases between. The germline CDR1 and CDR2 sequences are MNHEY and SMNVEV (reference sequence). The CDR3 totals 14 residues. The CDR3 nucleotides read TGTGCCAGCAGTTTGACAGAATTGAACACTGAAGCTTTCTTT. It codes for CASSLTELNTEAFF.

The chain has TRBV10-3 and TRBJ2-7, with 7 bases aligning to TRBD1. The CDR3 length is 11 residues. The J segment lost 5 bases and the V segment lost 11 bases, leaving 6 bases of the junction unmatched. CDR1 is ENHRY and CDR2 is SYGVKD in the germline V gene. The CDR3 DNA follows: TGTGCCGTTAGACAGGGCGACGAGCAGTACTTC. Translating gives CAVRQGDEQYF.